This T cell receptor (beta chain) is drawn from a study of blood T cell repertoires in COVID-19. Study-wide context: Acute and convalescent COVID-19 samples came from the United States, Italy and Spain. PBMCs, B-cell-depleted T cells, or T cells were the source of the cDNA or gDNA that made up the material.

This CDR3 spans 18 amino acids. Germline V CDR1 and CDR2: LGHDT, YNNKEL (reference sequence). V was pared by 1 base and J by 3 bases, with 14 bases of the junction left unmatched. Study members were between about 18 and 100 years old and lived in over 20 US regions. Cohort 3 donors counted as recovered after two negative PCRs, clearance, or resolved symptoms. Here immunoSEQ multiplex PCR was the method, and the copy in TCRdb shows in-frame clones only, minus some. The table lists 350,000 to 450,000 clones, nearly 90% of them singletons. The sequenced material came from PBMCs or T cells enriched from blood (not recorded which). The clonotype comes from a woman between 25 and 40 years old who had recovered from COVID-19. The rearrangement uses TRBV3-1 (or the pseudogene TRBV3-2) and TRBJ2-7, with 8 bases that match TRBD1. The CDR3 DNA sequence: TGTGCCAGCAGCCAAGGAACTGTCTTGGGGACAGGAGTCTACGAGCAGTACTTC. Translated: CASSQGTVLGTGVYEQYF.